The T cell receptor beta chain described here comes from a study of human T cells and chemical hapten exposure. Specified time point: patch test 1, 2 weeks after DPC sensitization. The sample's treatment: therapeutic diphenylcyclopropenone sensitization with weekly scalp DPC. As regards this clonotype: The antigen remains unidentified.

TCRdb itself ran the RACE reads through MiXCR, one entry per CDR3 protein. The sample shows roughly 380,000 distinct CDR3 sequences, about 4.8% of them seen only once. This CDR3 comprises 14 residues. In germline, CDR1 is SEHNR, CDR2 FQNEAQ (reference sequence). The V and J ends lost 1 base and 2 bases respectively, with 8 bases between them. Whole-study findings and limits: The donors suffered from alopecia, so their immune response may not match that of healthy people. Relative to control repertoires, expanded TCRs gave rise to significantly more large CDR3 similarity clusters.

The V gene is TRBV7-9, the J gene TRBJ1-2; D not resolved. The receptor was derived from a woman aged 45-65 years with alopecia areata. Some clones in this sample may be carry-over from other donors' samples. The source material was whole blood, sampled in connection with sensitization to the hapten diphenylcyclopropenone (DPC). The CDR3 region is CASSLGAKNYGYTF. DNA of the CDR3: TGTGCCAGCAGCTTAGGTGCGAAAAACTATGGCTACACCTTC.